This record looks at one T cell receptor beta chain sequence and its context. Germline loops: CDR1 MGHRA, CDR2 YSYEKL. V lost 0 bases and J 4 bases, leaving 16 bases between the germline ends. CDR3 size: 17 residues. In the study's own analysis: Nucleated cell counts were estimated from reference gene primer amplification. Clones were read by immunoSEQ multiplex PCR, and TCRdb kept only the in-frame ones, dropping some. V and J calls and clone size are as listed in that table; D and trimming were resolved from the DNA. The data show some 250,000 clones, about 83% seen once. This sample stems from a study of blood T cell repertoires in COVID-19. As for the study in general: From the United States, Italy and Spain came samples of acute and convalescent COVID-19. Sources were T cells, B-cell-depleted T cells, or PBMCs; the material itself was cDNA or gDNA.

Material for sequencing was peripheral blood. The chain combines TRBV4-1 with TRBJ1-3; D is uncertain. The clonotype comes from a man in his forties or fifties with active or convalescent COVID-19. Here the CDR3 reads CASSQDPLKRVGNTIYF. DNA for the CDR3: TGCGCCAGCAGCCAAGATCCACTGAAGAGGGTAGGAAACACCATATATTTT.